These 19 T cell receptor beta chains came from one sample sequenced in a study of blood T cell repertoires in COVID-19. Repertoires were generated with immunoSEQ multiplex PCR, while TCRdb's copy carries only in-frame clones and drops some. The repertoire holds around 260,000 clones, around 85% seen once, with 0.87% in the top ten. The specimen was peripheral blood. The receptors here all came from a human donor with COVID-19, enrolled during active disease. The donor label of this sample is uncertain.

The chain recombines TRBV4-2 with TRBJ2-2, with 12 bases aligning to TRBD1. V shed 4 bases and J 4 bases; nucleotides not matched to a gene: 4. This CDR3 spans 16 amino acids. The germline V gene has CDR1 LGHNA and CDR2 YNFKEQ. The CDR3 nucleotides read TGTGCCAGCAGCCCCCGGGACAGGGGGCCCACCGGGGAGCTGTTTTTT. Protein product: CASSPRDRGPTGELFF.

The rearrangement uses TRBV6-5 and TRBJ2-1; 10 bases are a match to TRBD2. V gave up 0 bases and J gave up 10 bases; unmatched junction bases: 6. The CDR3 sequence is 15 residues long. Germline V gene data show CDR1 as MNHEY and CDR2 as SVGAGI. The CDR3 DNA reads as TGTGCCAGCAGTTACTCCTGGGGGGGACTAGCGGAGCAGTTCTTC. It yields the protein CASSYSWGGLAEQFF.

The chain couples TRBV29-1 to TRBJ2-3; TRBD2 matches 7 bases. The junction had 8 bases not matched to a gene; V was cut back by 5 bases and J by 0 bases. This CDR3 has 15 amino acids. CDR1 and CDR2 from the germline V gene are SQVTM and ANQGSEA. This chain's CDR3 is CSVTYSGSSTDTQYF. The CDR3 region has the DNA TGCAGCGTTACATATAGCGGGTCGAGCACAGATACGCAGTATTTT.

DNA for the CDR3: TGTGCCAGCAGTTTAGGCGCTTACAATGAGCAGTTCTTC. Its translation: CASSLGAYNEQFF. The chain combines TRBV12-3 or TRBV12-4 with TRBJ2-1; D call uncertain. CDR3 size: 13 residues. The V end was cut by 1 base, the J end by 4 bases, with 5 bases between.

V gene TRBV28 combines with J gene TRBJ1-5; a possible D gene is TRBD1 (6 bases). CDR1 is MDHEN and CDR2 is SYDVKM in the germline V gene. The CDR3 is 15 residues long. V was cut by 1 base and J by 5 bases, with 12 bases left in between. The DNA of the CDR3 is TGTGCCAGCAGTTTATCTTCAGGGGAGCATCAGCCCCAGCATTTT. As protein: CASSLSSGEHQPQHF.

V is TRBV28 and J is TRBJ1-2; no clear D gene. The CDR3 length is 14 residues. V dropped 8 bases and J dropped 0 bases, with 13 bases sitting between them. Per the germline V gene, CDR1 is MDHEN and CDR2 is SYDVKM. The CDR3 coding sequence is TGTGCCAGCCGCTTCGAGGGCCCTAACTATGGCTACACCTTC. It translates to CASRFEGPNYGYTF.

The rearrangement uses TRBV4-1 and TRBJ1-1; a weak D match, TRBD1 (5 bases). Germline CDR1 MGHRA, CDR2 YSYEKL. The CDR3 extends over 14 amino acids. Trimming removed 4 bases at V and 1 base at J, with 10 bases between. This CDR3 reads CASSPGDRNTEAFF. Here the CDR3 DNA reads TGCGCCAGCAGCCCCGGAGACAGGAACACTGAAGCTTTCTTT.

V usage is TRBV28 and J usage is TRBJ2-7, with D maybe TRBD1 (5 bases). Germline assignment: CDR1 MDHEN and CDR2 SYDVKM. Trimming pared 3 bases from V and 9 bases from J, leaving 24 bases between. The CDR3 has 16 amino acids. The CDR3 sequence: CASSLSGNPTLRVQYF. The CDR3 nucleotides are TGTGCCAGCAGTTTGTCAGGGAACCCGACCCTACGAGTGCAGTACTTC.

The gene calls are TRBV5-1 and TRBJ2-1; 8 bases match TRBD1. The V gene end was trimmed by 4 bases and the J gene end by 8 bases; junction bases not matched to a gene: 8. The V gene's germline CDR1 is SGHRS and CDR2 YFSETQ. There are 14 residues in the CDR3. CDR3: CASSPRDRRDEQFF. CDR3 nucleotides: TGCGCCAGCAGCCCGAGGGACAGGCGGGATGAGCAGTTCTTC.

The J gene is TRBJ1-2, the V gene TRBV19; the match to TRBD1 covers 7 bases. The CDR3 runs to 15 residues. After removal of 4 bases from V and 0 bases from J, the junction contained 5 bases not matched to a gene. Germline V gene data show CDR1 as LNHDA and CDR2 as SQIVND (reference sequence). This CDR3 reads CASSTQGDTNYGYTF. The CDR3 region has the DNA TGTGCCAGTAGTACCCAGGGGGACACTAACTATGGCTACACCTTC.

This sequence joins TRBV2 and TRBJ2-7; perhaps TRBD1 as D (6 bases). This CDR3 is built from 15 residues. Per germline, CDR1 SNHLY and CDR2 FYNNEI. V was clipped by 3 bases and J by 0 bases, with 12 bases between them. CDR3 nucleotides: TGTGCCAGCAGTGAGTGGCAGGGGTTCTCCTACGAGCAGTACTTC. This translates into CASSEWQGFSYEQYF.

V is TRBV4-1 and J is TRBJ1-2; D is undetermined. CDR3 size: 13 residues. Germline values: CDR1 MGHRA, CDR2 YSYEKL. Trimming took 1 base from V and 8 from J, leaving 11 bases between them. The CDR3 reads CASSQAQRWGYTF. CDR3 bases: TGCGCCAGCAGCCAAGCACAGAGATGGGGCTACACCTTC.

The chain uses TRBV29-1 and TRBJ1-4; no firm D call. This CDR3 is built from 13 residues. The germline V and J ends were trimmed by 5 bases and 4 bases, with 11 bases remaining between them. CDR1 is SQVTM, CDR2 ANQGSEA, per germline. The CDR3 DNA is TGCAGCGTTCGGGTCGGAGGTAATGAAAAACTGTTTTTT. Protein sequence: CSVRVGGNEKLFF.

J is TRBJ1-4 and V is TRBV28, with a possible D match to TRBD1 (6 bases). The V end lost 5 bases, the J end lost 8 bases, and 21 bases lay between the germline ends. This CDR3 has 16 residues. Germline CDR1 and CDR2: MDHEN and SYDVKM. CDR3 region: CASSTFDRHLGEKLFF. Written as DNA, the CDR3 is TGTGCCAGCAGTACTTTCGACAGGCATCTAGGGGAAAAACTGTTTTTT.

This chain uses TRBV29-1 with TRBJ1-1; 7 nucleotides agree with TRBD1. The V segment lost 0 bases and the J segment 5 bases; nucleotides outside the gene matches: 0. Germline V gene data show CDR1 as SQVTM and CDR2 as ANQGSEA. The CDR3 loop spans 12 amino acids. CDR3 amino acids: CSVEDRGTEAFF. CDR3 bases: TGCAGCGTTGAAGACAGGGGGACTGAAGCTTTCTTT. Looking up the rest from reference TRBV29-1 and TRBJ1-1 gives the full variable domain: SAVISQKPSRDICQRGTSLTIQCQVDSQVTMMFWYRQQPGQSLTLIATANQGSEATYESGFVIDKFPISRPNLTFSTLTVSNMSPEDSSIYLCSVEDRGTEAFFGQGTRLTVV.

V usage is TRBV21-1 and J usage is TRBJ2-3; the D segment call TRBD2 is taken from the table without a DNA check. TRBV21-1 is noted as a pseudogene. The CDR3 is 21 residues long. The CDR3 DNA is TGTGCCAGCAGCAAACCCAAGACCGGGACTAGCGGGAGGGATGGGACAGATACGCAGTATTTT. This codes for CASSKPKTGTSGRDGTDTQYF.

This chain joins TRBV27 and TRBJ2-1; TRBD2 matches at 10 bases. V trimming: 4 bases; J trimming: 8 bases; junction bases outside the gene matches: 8. The CDR3 is 15 amino acids. The germline V gene has CDR1 MNHEY and CDR2 SMNVEV (reference sequence). CDR3 residues: CASSSWASGSHEQFF. The CDR3 bases are TGTGCCAGCAGTTCTTGGGCTAGCGGGAGCCATGAGCAGTTCTTC.

This clone was detected a few times. The chain recombines TRBV28 with TRBJ1-2; D is uncertain. The germline gives CDR1 MDHEN, CDR2 SYDVKM. V was cut by 3 bases and J by 7 bases, with 18 bases left in between. The CDR3 consists of 15 residues. This CDR3 is CASSFPTSKGSGYTF. Here the CDR3 DNA reads TGTGCCAGCAGTTTCCCCACCTCCAAAGGGAGTGGCTACACCTTC.

Here the CDR3 reads CASSAGLAGGTDTQYF. Here the CDR3 DNA reads TGCGCCAGCAGCGCCGGACTAGCGGGCGGCACAGATACGCAGTATTTT. The gene calls are TRBV5-1 and TRBJ2-3; 11 bases align to TRBD2. In germline, CDR1 is SGHRS, CDR2 YFSETQ. J lost 1 base, V lost 4 bases, and 5 bases had no gene match. The CDR3 covers 16 residues.